A single sample gave rise to the 30 T cell receptor beta chains below, sequenced in a study of esophageal squamous cell carcinoma under preoperative chemotherapy. This sample's time point: after preoperative PTX-NDP chemotherapy. TCRdb reanalysed the PCR reads using MiXCR and keeps one entry per CDR3 protein. The sample holds approximately 20,000 distinct CDR3 sequences; about half are singletons and the top ten take roughly 29%. This sample was taken from a patient given preoperative chemotherapy. These receptors originate from a human donor with esophageal squamous cell carcinoma. The donor label of this sample is uncertain.

This clonotype is deemed medium-sized (0.01 to 0.1%). The chain carries TRBV7-3 and TRBJ2-3; D is perhaps TRBD1 (6 bases). Germline CDR1 is SGHTA and CDR2 is FQGTGA. The CDR3 has 12 residues. V gave up 6 bases and J gave up 8 bases, with 12 bases separating them. The chain's CDR3 is CASSNLGGTQYF. The CDR3 nucleotides read TGTGCCAGCAGTAACCTAGGGGGTACGCAGTATTTT.

V gene TRBV4-1 combines with J gene TRBJ2-7; 8 nucleotides align to TRBD1. Germline assignment: CDR1 MGHRA and CDR2 YSYEKL. Trimming cost V 3 bases and J 1 base; bases outside gene matches: 5. The CDR3 runs 15 residues. The CDR3 sequence: CASSHGTGLSYEQYF. CDR3 bases: TGCGCCAGCAGCCATGGGACAGGTCTTTCCTACGAGCAGTACTTC.

This clonotype was seen at least ten times. The chain employs TRBV6-5 and TRBJ2-7; possibly TRBD2 for D (6 bases). The CDR3 covers 17 residues. Per germline, CDR1 MNHEY and CDR2 SVGAGI. Trimming removed 0 bases at V and 1 base at J, with 16 bases between. Here the CDR3 reads CASSYSFKSSVSYEQYF. The CDR3 region has the DNA TGTGCCAGCAGTTACTCGTTTAAGTCTAGCGTATCCTACGAGCAGTACTTC.

This chain links TRBV20-1 with TRBJ2-2, with D unresolved. The germline V gene has CDR1 DFQATT and CDR2 SNEGSKA (reference sequence). CDR3 length: 13 residues. Between the trimmed V and J ends, which lost 6 bases and 4 bases, there was a span of 12 bases. The CDR3 sequence: CSAPGPSTGELFF. CDR3 nucleotides: TGCAGTGCCCCGGGTCCTTCCACCGGGGAGCTGTTTTTT.

The chain carries TRBV10-3 and TRBJ2-7; 7 bases are a match to TRBD2. TRBJ2-1 explains the end of the DNA better; the J call may be wrong. This CDR3 comprises 15 residues. Germline V lookup: CDR1 ENHRY, CDR2 SYGVKD. In DNA form, the CDR3 reads TGTGCCATCAGTGATCGCGGGAGTATAGGTAATGAGCAGTTCTTC. Translating gives CAISDRGSIGNEQFF.

This clonotype was counted at least ten times. The rearrangement uses TRBV27 and TRBJ1-1, with no clear D. The CDR3 runs to 13 residues. Trimming took off 2 bases at V and 0 bases at J, with 4 bases between the two ends. Germline V gives CDR1 MNHEY, CDR2 SMNVEV (reference sequence). The CDR3 nucleotides read TGTGCCAGCAGTTTAATGTTGAACACTGAAGCTTTCTTT. It translates to CASSLMLNTEAFF.

On this clonotype: Compared with germline, one end of the junction differs, possibly owing to a read error. J is TRBJ2-1 and V is TRBV7-3; TRBD2 is a possible D gene (6 bases). This CDR3 contains 13 residues. Germline assignment: CDR1 SGHTA and CDR2 FQGTGA. The CDR3 sequence is CASSQTQTSLVYF. As DNA, the CDR3 is TGTGCCAGCAGCCAGACCCAGACTAGTTTGGTTTACTTC.

This clonotype was recorded once. This rearrangement joins TRBV7-8 to TRBJ2-4; possible D gene TRBD2, 6 bases. The CDR3 spans 16 residues. V was pared by 5 bases and J by 13 bases, with 27 bases between. Looked up from germline, CDR1 is SGHVS and CDR2 is FQNEAQ. The CDR3 loop reads CASSETGRGAKDTQYF. The DNA for the CDR3 is TGTGCCAGCAGCGAAACGGGGCGGGGAGCCAAAGATACGCAGTACTTC.

To note about this clonotype: This may be a read error: a much more frequent sequence differs by one nucleotide. The chain carries TRBV11-3 and TRBJ2-1; 8 nucleotides match TRBD1. The CDR3 is made up of 14 amino acids. Germline lookup yields CDR1 SGHNT and CDR2 YENEEA. The junction had 11 bases not matched to a gene; V was cut back by 3 bases and J by 13 bases. The CDR3 reads CASSFGQGGETQFF. In nucleotides, the CDR3 is TGTGCCAGCAGCTTCGGACAGGGTGGGGAGACCCAGTTCTTC.

In this sample, this clonotype turned up a few times. V usage is TRBV7-4 and J usage is TRBJ2-3; D is undetermined. Germline CDR1 SGHVT, CDR2 SQSDAQ. The V end was cut by 7 bases, the J end by 8 bases, with 22 bases between. CDR3 size: 15 residues. The CDR3, as DNA: TGTGCCAGCAAAGGTACTTCCCCAGGAGCAGGTACGCAGTATTTT. Residues: CASKGTSPGAGTQYF. Full variable domain (outside the CDR3, taken from reference TRBV7-4 and TRBJ2-3): GAGVSQSPRYKVAKRGRDVALRCDSISGHVTLYWYRQTLGQGSEVLTYSQSDAQRDKSGRPSGRFSAERPERSVSTLKIQRTEQGDSAVYLCASKGTSPGAGTQYFGPGTRLTVL.

Worth noting for this clonotype: Because the CDR3 is missing its conserved closing phenylalanine or tryptophan, this is likely a read error. Because the CDR3's place on the DNA is in doubt, the DNA is left out and the CDR3 is given as listed by TCRdb. The chain employs TRBV12-3 or TRBV12-4 and TRBJ1-3; TRBD1, as called in the table, went unchecked against the DNA. The length of the CDR3 is 8 amino acids, counting both ends. The chain's CDR3 is CASSQHRV.

By share of the sample, this clonotype is medium-sized (0.01 to 0.1%). This chain uses TRBV11-2 with TRBJ2-1; tentatively, D is TRBD2 (6 bases). CDR3 length equals 16 residues. CDR1 is SGHAT, CDR2 FQNNGV, per germline. Trimming left V 1 base short and J 2 bases short, with 12 bases between. For the CDR3, the DNA is TGTGCCAGCAGCTTAGTCGGGACTCCCCCCTACAATGAGCAGTTCTTC. This translates into CASSLVGTPPYNEQFF.

CDR3: CASSTGLAGGQETQYF. Written as DNA, the CDR3 is TGTGCCAGCAGCACCGGCCTAGCGGGGGGACAAGAGACCCAGTACTTC. The V gene is TRBV7-2, the J gene TRBJ2-5; TRBD2 agrees at 11 bases. The germline CDR1 and CDR2 sequences are SGHTA and FQGNSA. There are 16 residues in the CDR3. The trim removed 5 bases at V and 2 bases at J, leaving 7 bases unmatched.

This clonotype has more than one count but fewer than ten. The chain combines TRBV12-3 or TRBV12-4 with TRBJ2-5; TRBD1 agrees at 8 bases. This CDR3 contains 16 residues. Unmatched junction bases numbered 10, after V lost 2 bases and J lost 5 bases. The CDR3: CASSLRRQGARETQYF. The CDR3 nucleotides are TGTGCCAGCAGTTTAAGGAGGCAGGGGGCTAGGGAGACCCAGTACTTC.

Concerning this clonotype: Likely a read error: the CDR3 ends without its conserved phenylalanine or tryptophan. Because the CDR3's place on the DNA is in doubt, the DNA is left out and the CDR3 is given as listed by TCRdb. The chain links TRBV7-2 to TRBJ2-1; the table gives TRBD1 as D, unverified against the DNA. The CDR3 has 18 residues if both end residues are counted. Looked up from germline, CDR1 is SGHTA and CDR2 is FQGNSA. The CDR3 here is CASSLGGLGGPGGSARVT.

Only one count was recorded for this clonotype. The chain combines TRBV6-1 with TRBJ2-4, with D possibly being TRBD2 (6 bases). The DNA end lines up better with TRBJ2-7; the J call may be wrong. The CDR3 loop spans 14 amino acids. Germline CDR1 is MNHNS and CDR2 is SASEGT. The CDR3 region has the DNA TGTGCCAGCAGTGAATGGTCGACTAGTTACGAGCAGTACTTC. Its translation is CASSEWSTSYEQYF.

The chain recombines TRBV7-2 with TRBJ2-1; maybe TRBD2 (7 bases). V lost 5 bases and J lost 4, with 21 bases in between. The germline V gene encodes CDR1 SGHTA and CDR2 FQGNSA. The CDR3 covers 17 residues. The CDR3 coding sequence is TGTGCCAGCAGCCCAATCTGGGGGGGCTGGAAGTACAATGAGCAGTTCTTC. Translation: CASSPIWGGWKYNEQFF.

This clonotype was counted at least ten times. The rearrangement uses TRBV27 and TRBJ2-4; 9 bases align to TRBD1. The ends lost 4 bases at V and 8 bases at J; junction bases unmatched: 6. The CDR3 has 14 residues. Germline-derived CDR1 and CDR2 are MNHEY and SMNVEV (reference sequence). In nucleotides, the CDR3 is TGTGCCAGCAGTTGGGGACAGGGTCAGGACATTCAGTACTTC. Protein: CASSWGQGQDIQYF.

V is TRBV7-6 and J is TRBJ2-3; D is perhaps TRBD1 or TRBD2 (5 bases each). The better agreement between TRBJ2-7 and the DNA end casts doubt on the J call. CDR3 length equals 15 residues. CDR1 and CDR2 from the germline V gene are SGHVS and FNYEAQ. As DNA, the CDR3 is TGTTCCGCGAGCTTAGAGGGGCTGCTCAAAGATACGCAGTACTTC. Protein product: CSASLEGLLKDTQYF.

This clonotype was counted ten times or more. This chain joins TRBV7-9 and TRBJ1-4, with unresolved D. Germline V gene sequence: CDR1 SEHNR, CDR2 FQNEAQ (reference sequence). V lost 6 bases to trimming and J lost 3 bases, with 17 bases between them. The CDR3 covers 16 residues. The DNA of the CDR3 is TGTGCCAGCAGTCCGCTCGGTGCAGTGCCTAATGAAAAACTGTTTTTT. Translation: CASSPLGAVPNEKLFF.

On this clonotype itself: Relative to the germline gene, one junction end is altered; a read error may explain this. This sequence joins TRBV7-3 and TRBJ2-5; TRBD2 matches at 10 bases. This CDR3 has 15 amino acids. CDR1 is SGHTA, CDR2 FQGTGA, per germline. The CDR3 region has the DNA TGTGCCAGCGGCGCTACTAGCGGGGACATAGAGACCCAGTATTTC. Its protein product is CASGATSGDIETQYF.

J is TRBJ2-3 and V is TRBV7-3; no firm D call. The J call is doubtful: the DNA matches TRBJ2-7 better. There are 15 residues in the CDR3. CDR1 is SGHTA, CDR2 FQGTGA, per germline. CDR3 region: CASSATIGDINTQYF. CDR3 nucleotide sequence: TGTGCCAGCAGCGCTACGATCGGAGACATAAACACGCAGTACTTC.

Points on this clonotype: Sequence at one end of the junction differs from germline and may be a read error. The chain carries TRBV7-2 and TRBJ2-4; D might be TRBD2 (7 bases). CDR1 SGHTA and CDR2 FQGNSA come from the germline V gene. The CDR3 runs to 16 residues. In DNA form, the CDR3 reads TGTGCCTGCAGCGCACGAGGGGGGGGAGCCAAAAACATTCAGTATTTC. This gives the protein CACSARGGGAKNIQYF. The complete variable domain, with remaining parts taken from reference TRBV7-2 and TRBJ2-4, reads GAGVSQSPSNKVTEKGKDVELRCDPISGHTALYWYRQSLGQGLEFLIYFQGNSAPDKSGLPSDRFSAERTGGSVSTLTIQRTQQEDSAVYLCACSARGGGAKNIQYFGAGTRLSVL.

The V and J genes are TRBV6-5 and TRBJ1-3, with a tentative D call TRBD1 (5 bases). Deletions cut 5 bases from V and 9 bases from J, with 23 bases between. Germline V lookup: CDR1 MNHEY, CDR2 SVGAGI. CDR3 length equals 16 residues. The CDR3: CASSTRRDRERGTIYF. CDR3 sequence (DNA): TGTGCCAGCAGTACTCGTCGGGACCGGGAACGAGGCACCATATATTTT.

V gene TRBV7-6 combines with J gene TRBJ2-3; D gene uncertain. The length of the CDR3 is 13 residues. Germline CDR1 and CDR2: SGHVS and FNYEAQ. The germline V and J ends were trimmed by 2 bases and 4 bases, with 7 bases remaining between them. Here the CDR3 DNA reads TGTGCCAGCAGCTTATGGTCCCCAGATACGCAGTATTTT. Translating it yields CASSLWSPDTQYF.

The chain has TRBV6-1 and TRBJ1-5; D is possibly TRBD1 (6 bases). The CDR3 loop spans 13 amino acids. Germline-derived CDR1 and CDR2 are MNHNS and SASEGT. V gave up 6 bases and J gave up 4 bases, with 10 bases separating them. The CDR3 DNA is TGTGCCAGCAGAACAGGGATAAATCAGCCCCAGCATTTT. It is translated as CASRTGINQPQHF.

The sample holds a few counts of this clonotype. CDR3 sequence: CASREQFHNEQFF. The DNA for the CDR3 is TGTGCCAGCAGGGAGCAATTTCACAATGAGCAGTTCTTC. The J gene is TRBJ2-1, the V gene TRBV7-9; no firm D call. The CDR3 extends over 13 amino acids. The V gene lost 6 bases and the J gene lost 5 bases, with 11 bases spanning the gap. Germline CDR1 reads SEHNR; CDR2 reads FQNEAQ (reference sequence).

Sample share makes this clonotype medium-sized. The V gene is TRBV11-2, the J gene TRBJ2-3; D is undetermined. The V gene lost 5 bases and the J gene lost 4 bases, with 19 bases spanning the gap. The CDR3 runs 16 residues. The V gene's germline CDR1 is SGHAT and CDR2 FQNNGV. This CDR3 reads CASSQRSMGYADTQYF. CDR3 in DNA: TGTGCCAGCAGCCAGAGGAGTATGGGTTACGCAGATACGCAGTATTTT.

This clonotype appeared many times. This chain links TRBV7-9 with TRBJ2-5; 7 nucleotides line up with TRBD1. From germline, CDR1 is SEHNR and CDR2 FQNEAQ (reference sequence). CDR3 size: 15 residues. Trimming removed 5 bases from V and 1 base from J; junction bases left unmatched: 7. DNA for the CDR3: TGTGCCAGCAGCGTACGACAGGGTGTCCAAGAGACCCAGTACTTC. It is translated as CASSVRQGVQETQYF.

This clonotype was observed many times. V is TRBV7-3 and J is TRBJ2-2; D may be TRBD2 (6 bases). V was cut by 5 bases and J by 5 bases, with 12 bases left in between. The CDR3 loop spans 14 amino acids. Germline values: CDR1 SGHTA, CDR2 FQGTGA. The DNA of the CDR3 is TGTGCCAGCAGCCCTTCGACTAGAACCGGGGAGCTGTTTTTT. It specifies CASSPSTRTGELFF.